This T cell receptor (beta chain) derives from a study of cytomegalovirus exposure and HLA in healthy donors. Study-level background: A prior analysis found 117 million unique TCR beta sequences from around 180 million T cells.

The CDR3 sequence is 13 residues long. Trimming cost V 1 base and J 6 bases; bases outside gene matches: 0. CDR1 LGHNA and CDR2 YNFKEQ come from the germline V gene. With regard to this clone: Its antigen is undetermined.

Study results and limitations: Presence/absence analyses supposed approximately even sequencing depth among donors. HLA alleles showed associations with roughly 17,000 TCR beta sequences in a later analysis, at a 0.05 false discovery rate.

This PCR relied on a set of 60 Vbeta primers and 13 Jbeta primers. Using immunoSEQ multiplex PCR, the repertoire was profiled, and TCRdb retains in-frame clones only, with some absent. The table records 150,000 to 200,000 clones, roughly 84% of them present only once. Input material: PBMCs. This TCR was recovered from a girl less than two years old in good health and CMV-seronegative. The chain employs TRBV4-2 and TRBJ2-1; 7 bases align to TRBD1. CDR3 DNA sequence: TGTGCCAGCAGCCAAGGGACAGGCAATGAGCAGTTCTTC. Protein sequence: CASSQGTGNEQFF.